This T cell receptor beta chain appears in the sequencing data of a study of blood T cell repertoires in COVID-19. Background on the study: Both acute and convalescent COVID-19 samples were obtained from the United States, Italy and Spain.

Residents of approximately 25 US areas, aged 18 to 89 years, made up the participants. Which cohort a participant joined came from the clinical history participants gave. Methods used by the authors: Reference gene primer amplification gave nucleated cell count estimates. Measured with immunoSEQ multiplex PCR; TCRdb has only the in-frame clones, and not every one. V and J calls and clone size follow that table, whereas D and trimming were derived from the DNA. The sample includes under 250,000 clones, about 91% of them seen just once. The CDR3 consists of 13 residues. V was clipped by 3 bases and J by 4 bases, with 10 bases between them. CDR1 is KGHSH, CDR2 LQKENI, per germline.

The chain carries TRBV18 and TRBJ2-7, with no clear D. Source material: PBMCs or T cells enriched from blood (not recorded which). This receptor was obtained from a woman under 40 with acute COVID-19. The CDR3 sequence is CASSPRNYYEQYF. The CDR3 bases are TGTGCCAGCTCACCTAGGAACTATTACGAGCAGTACTTC.